This TCR beta chain was observed in a study of post-analysis software for immune sequencing data. Study details: Included among the disease courses, which were recorded for the cohort, were relapsing-remitting, secondary progressive and progressive-relapsing multiple sclerosis. Findings and limits, study-wide: Five or six TRBV segments, TRBV5-6, TRBV5-1 and TRBV20-1 among them, were found more frequent in patients than controls. Controls' normalized Chao1 diversity significantly exceeded that of multiple sclerosis patients. Strong co-clustering by F measure was seen for same-batch samples.

cDNA libraries of TCR beta carried unique molecular identifiers. From roughly 1 to 10 million T cells, 400,000 to 650,000 cDNA molecules were obtained. TCRdb re-called the PCR reads through MiXCR, storing one row per CDR3 protein. The sample holds around 770,000 distinct CDR3 sequences; more than 45% are singletons and the top ten take 4% to 5%. The CDR3 is 13 amino acids. V was pared by 5 bases and J by 5 bases, with 6 bases of the junction left unmatched. CDR1 is MNHEY and CDR2 is SVGEGT in the germline V gene. As regards this clonotype: The antigen is undetermined.

The sequence came from a girl aged 5 to 17 with multiple sclerosis. The chain has TRBV6-2 or TRBV6-3 and TRBJ2-7; 7 nucleotides align to TRBD1. Specimen: blood. In DNA, the CDR3 is TGTGCCAGCAGTAGAGGGACAGAGAACGAGCAGTACTTC. This translates into CASSRGTENEQYF.